This entry features one TCR beta chain sequence. V shed 5 bases and J 3 bases; nucleotides not matched to a gene: 3. This CDR3 has 14 residues. The germline V gene has CDR1 KGHSH and CDR2 LQKENI. This entry is derived from a study of early stage breast cancer tumors. Study summary: Under 10 ER+/PR+/HER2- tumors were invasive ductal; a few were invasive lobular. Roughly 9.6-fold was the mean read coverage per sample.

Sequenced by immunoSEQ multiplex PCR; TCRdb stores in-frame clones only, minus some. Seen here are roughly 25,000 clones, 65% to 70% observed once, and the top ten hold less than 10%. This TCR came from a person aged 60 to 70 with breast cancer. This rearrangement joins TRBV18 to TRBJ1-2, with 10 bases lining up with TRBD1. The specimen sequenced was breast tumor tissue. CDR3 amino acids: CASSLTGGHYGYTF. The CDR3 coding sequence is TGTGCCAGCTCATTGACAGGGGGCCACTATGGCTACACCTTC.